This T cell receptor (beta chain) was documented in a study of cytomegalovirus exposure and HLA in healthy donors. Study results and caveats: DRB1 had the most TCR associations and HLA-C the fewest, a later analysis found, with rates varying by HLA locus.

In nominal health when sampled, donors likely had unrecorded immune exposures nonetheless. CDR3 size: 14 residues. Trimming pared 4 bases from V and 4 bases from J, leaving 16 bases between. In germline, CDR1 is GTSNPN, CDR2 SVGIG (reference sequence). Comments on this clone: What it recognizes is unknown.

PCR primers comprised 60 Vbeta and 13 Jbeta primers. Clones were read by immunoSEQ multiplex PCR, and TCRdb kept only the in-frame ones, dropping some. The sample lists almost 95,000 clones, 69% occurring once. The origin of this receptor is a man aged 45 to 65 in good health and CMV-seronegative. Sequencing input: PBMCs. The J gene is TRBJ2-5, the V gene TRBV30; D is possibly TRBD2 (7 bases). The CDR3: CAWTNWGGPETQYF. The CDR3 nucleotides read TGTGCCTGGACCAACTGGGGGGGGCCAGAGACCCAGTACTTC.